These T cell receptor beta chains were read from a single sample in a study of blood T cell repertoires in COVID-19. Data came from immunoSEQ multiplex PCR; TCRdb stores just in-frame clones and leaves some out. The data contain 180,000 or so clones, approximately 85% of them singletons. Sequencing was performed on peripheral blood. These TCRs come from a woman older than 75 with acute or convalescent COVID-19. Each CDR3 is given with its conserved first and last residue. The D gene is left open where the match is weak. Size tells how often a clone was seen (once, few, many) or the class of an expanded clone, and some rows leave it out.

D gene: TRBD1; J gene: TRBJ1-4; V gene: TRBV6-5; CDR3 length: 15; clone size: NA; CDR3 DNA: TGTGCCAGCAGTTACTCGGGACAGGGACATGAAAAACTGTTTTTT; CDR3 protein: CASSYSGQGHEKLFF
D gene: TRBD1; J gene: TRBJ2-1; V gene: TRBV5-1; CDR3 length: 16; clone size: NA; CDR3 DNA: TGCGCCAGCAGCTTGGCCGGGACAGGGCCTTACAATGAGCAGTTCTTC; CDR3 protein: CASSLAGTGPYNEQFF
D gene: NA; J gene: TRBJ1-6; V gene: TRBV7-7; CDR3 length: 16; clone size: once; CDR3 DNA: TGTGCCAGCAGCTTAGCGTACAGGTTCTACGGTTCACCCCTCCACTTT; CDR3 protein: CASSLAYRFYGSPLHF
D gene: NA; J gene: TRBJ2-3; V gene: TRBV9; CDR3 length: 17; clone size: NA; CDR3 DNA: TGTGCCAGCAGCCCTGGCGTGGGCGGGGCTAGCACAGATACGCAGTATTTT; CDR3 protein: CASSPGVGGASTDTQYF
D gene: NA; J gene: TRBJ1-2; V gene: TRBV7-2; CDR3 length: 13; clone size: NA; CDR3 DNA: TGTGCCAGCAGGCCGGGAGGCAGCTATGGCTACACCTTC; CDR3 protein: CASRPGGSYGYTF
D gene: NA; J gene: TRBJ2-4; V gene: TRBV7-9; CDR3 length: 15; clone size: NA; CDR3 DNA: TGTGCCAGCAGCTTGGAGGGGCGGAGGTTGGACATTCAGTACTTC; CDR3 protein: CASSLEGRRLDIQYF
D gene: NA; J gene: TRBJ1-2; V gene: TRBV2; CDR3 length: 15; clone size: NA; CDR3 DNA: TGTGCCAGCAGTGATTCCCGGACGGGAAACTATGGCTACACCTTC; CDR3 protein: CASSDSRTGNYGYTF
D gene: TRBD1; J gene: TRBJ2-7; V gene: TRBV27; CDR3 length: 17; clone size: NA; CDR3 DNA: TGTGCCAGCAGTTTACTCCGTCCGGACAGGGGAAGACACGAGCAGTACTTC; CDR3 protein: CASSLLRPDRGRHEQYF
D gene: NA; J gene: TRBJ2-5; V gene: TRBV12-5; CDR3 length: 15; clone size: NA; CDR3 DNA: TGTGCTAGTGGTCAGCCCGGGGGAACGGGGGAGACCCAGTACTTC; CDR3 protein: CASGQPGGTGETQYF
D gene: NA; J gene: TRBJ2-7; V gene: TRBV5-1; CDR3 length: 15; clone size: NA; CDR3 DNA: TGCGCCAGCAGCTTGGAGGCCAGGTCAACCTACGAGCAGTACTTC; CDR3 protein: CASSLEARSTYEQYF
D gene: TRBD2; J gene: TRBJ2-5; V gene: TRBV5-1; CDR3 length: 18; clone size: NA; CDR3 DNA: TGCGCCAGCAGCACCGGGACTAGCGGGAGGGGCGAAGAAGAGACCCAGTACTTC; CDR3 protein: CASSTGTSGRGEEETQYF
D gene: NA; J gene: TRBJ1-6; V gene: TRBV18; CDR3 length: 15; clone size: NA; CDR3 DNA: TGTGCCAGCTCACCAGGAAGAGGAGGCGATTCACCCCTCCACTTT; CDR3 protein: CASSPGRGGDSPLHF
D gene: NA; J gene: TRBJ1-2; V gene: TRBV29-1; CDR3 length: 13; clone size: few; CDR3 DNA: TGCAGCGTTGCCCAAACAGGTTTCCATGGCTACACCTTC; CDR3 protein: CSVAQTGFHGYTF
D gene: NA; J gene: TRBJ1-1; V gene: TRBV2; CDR3 length: 14; clone size: NA; CDR3 DNA: TGTGCCAGCAGGATACGGGTTTTGAACACTGAAGCTTTCTTT; CDR3 protein: CASRIRVLNTEAFF
D gene: NA; J gene: TRBJ1-5; V gene: TRBV14; CDR3 length: 13; clone size: NA; CDR3 DNA: TGTGCCAGCAGCCCCAACGGGGGGCAGCCCCAGCATTTT; CDR3 protein: CASSPNGGQPQHF
D gene: NA; J gene: TRBJ2-3; V gene: TRBV10-3; CDR3 length: 12; clone size: NA; CDR3 DNA: TGTGCCATCAACGGGGACACAGATACGCAGTATTTT; CDR3 protein: CAINGDTDTQYF
D gene: TRBD1; J gene: TRBJ1-2; V gene: TRBV5-1; CDR3 length: 15; clone size: NA; CDR3 DNA: TGCGCCAGCAGCCCGGACCCGGGACAGAACTATGGCTACACCTTC; CDR3 protein: CASSPDPGQNYGYTF
D gene: NA; J gene: TRBJ2-7; V gene: TRBV5-1; CDR3 length: 14; clone size: NA; CDR3 DNA: TGCGCCAGCAGCTTGCCCAGCGACTCCTACGAGCAGTACTTC; CDR3 protein: CASSLPSDSYEQYF
D gene: TRBD1; J gene: TRBJ1-4; V gene: TRBV19; CDR3 length: 15; clone size: NA; CDR3 DNA: TGTGCCAGTACCAAAGGGGGACAGGGGGATGAAAAACTGTTTTTT; CDR3 protein: CASTKGGQGDEKLFF
D gene: TRBD1; J gene: TRBJ2-6; V gene: TRBV2; CDR3 length: 14; clone size: NA; CDR3 DNA: TGTGCGCGGACAGGGGGCTCTGGGGCCAACGTCCTGACTTTC; CDR3 protein: CARTGGSGANVLTF
D gene: TRBD1; J gene: TRBJ1-4; V gene: TRBV4-3; CDR3 length: 17; clone size: once; CDR3 DNA: TGCGCCAGCAGCCCTAGGACAGGGGATAGGGCTAATGAAAAACTGTTTTTT; CDR3 protein: CASSPRTGDRANEKLFF
D gene: TRBD2; J gene: TRBJ2-3; V gene: TRBV27; CDR3 length: 17; clone size: NA; CDR3 DNA: TGTGCCAGCAGTTTAGGGGGTAGCGGGAGTGGCACAGATACGCAGTATTTT; CDR3 protein: CASSLGGSGSGTDTQYF
D gene: TRBD2; J gene: TRBJ2-3; V gene: TRBV5-1; CDR3 length: 18; clone size: NA; CDR3 DNA: TGCGCCAGCAGCTTCCGTGGGACTAGCGGGATTAGCACAGATACGCAGTATTTT; CDR3 protein: CASSFRGTSGISTDTQYF
D gene: TRBD1; J gene: TRBJ1-1; V gene: TRBV19; CDR3 length: 14; clone size: NA; CDR3 DNA: TGTGCCAGTAGTATAAGGGACAGGGATACTGAAGCTTTCTTT; CDR3 protein: CASSIRDRDTEAFF
D gene: NA; J gene: TRBJ1-6; V gene: TRBV7-9; CDR3 length: 16; clone size: NA; CDR3 DNA: TGTGCCAGCAGCGGAATCGGACAGCTTAGAATTCAACCCCTCCACTTT; CDR3 protein: CASSGIGQLRIQPLHF
D gene: NA; J gene: TRBJ2-7; V gene: TRBV18; CDR3 length: 17; clone size: NA; CDR3 DNA: TGTGCCAGCTCACCACCTAATGGTCGGGCGGGGGCTTACGAGCAGTACTTC; CDR3 protein: CASSPPNGRAGAYEQYF
D gene: TRBD1; J gene: TRBJ2-7; V gene: TRBV19; CDR3 length: 14; clone size: NA; CDR3 DNA: TGTGCCAGTAGTATTCTCGACAGGGGTTACGAGCAGTACTTC; CDR3 protein: CASSILDRGYEQYF
D gene: TRBD1; J gene: TRBJ2-2; V gene: TRBV29-1; CDR3 length: 15; clone size: NA; CDR3 DNA: TGCAGCGTTGAAGTCCAGACAGGGGTCACCGGGGAGCTGTTTTTT; CDR3 protein: CSVEVQTGVTGELFF
D gene: TRBD2; J gene: TRBJ2-5; V gene: TRBV3-1/TRBV3-2; CDR3 length: 16; clone size: NA; CDR3 DNA: TGTGCCAGCAGCCAAGAGTGGGGGGGGAACCAAGAGACCCAGTACTTC; CDR3 protein: CASSQEWGGNQETQYF
D gene: TRBD1; J gene: TRBJ1-6; V gene: TRBV5-4; CDR3 length: 16; clone size: NA; CDR3 DNA: TGTGCCAGCAGCCCGGACAGGAGCTCCTATAATTCACCCCTCCACTTT; CDR3 protein: CASSPDRSSYNSPLHF
D gene: TRBD1; J gene: TRBJ1-2; V gene: TRBV3-1/TRBV3-2; CDR3 length: 17; clone size: NA; CDR3 DNA: TGTGCCAGCAGCCAAGACCTTGGACAGGGTAGAAGCTATGGCTACACCTTC; CDR3 protein: CASSQDLGQGRSYGYTF
D gene: TRBD2; J gene: TRBJ2-1; V gene: TRBV3-1/TRBV3-2; CDR3 length: 12; clone size: NA; CDR3 DNA: TGTGCCAGCAGCCCTGTGGGGACTAGTCTGTTCTTC; CDR3 protein: CASSPVGTSLFF
D gene: NA; J gene: TRBJ1-5; V gene: TRBV12-5; CDR3 length: 14; clone size: NA; CDR3 DNA: TGTGCTAGTGGTCGGGACATAAGCAATCAGCCCCAGCATTTT; CDR3 protein: CASGRDISNQPQHF
D gene: NA; J gene: TRBJ2-4; V gene: TRBV12-5; CDR3 length: 18; clone size: NA; CDR3 DNA: TGTGCTAGTGGTTACACGACTCAGGTGGACAGAGGAAAAAACATTCAGTACTTC; CDR3 protein: CASGYTTQVDRGKNIQYF
D gene: TRBD1; J gene: TRBJ1-4; V gene: TRBV6-5; CDR3 length: 14; clone size: NA; CDR3 DNA: TGTGCCAGCAGTCGGGACAGGGGGGATGAAAAACTGTTTTTT; CDR3 protein: CASSRDRGDEKLFF
D gene: TRBD1; J gene: TRBJ1-3; V gene: TRBV13; CDR3 length: 16; clone size: NA; CDR3 DNA: TGTGCCAGCAGCCGGTACCGGGACAGGGGAGGAAACACCATATATTTT; CDR3 protein: CASSRYRDRGGNTIYF
D gene: NA; J gene: TRBJ1-5; V gene: TRBV7-2; CDR3 length: 14; clone size: NA; CDR3 DNA: TGTGCCAGCAGCCCAGGCCTGGGCAATCAGCCCCAGCATTTT; CDR3 protein: CASSPGLGNQPQHF